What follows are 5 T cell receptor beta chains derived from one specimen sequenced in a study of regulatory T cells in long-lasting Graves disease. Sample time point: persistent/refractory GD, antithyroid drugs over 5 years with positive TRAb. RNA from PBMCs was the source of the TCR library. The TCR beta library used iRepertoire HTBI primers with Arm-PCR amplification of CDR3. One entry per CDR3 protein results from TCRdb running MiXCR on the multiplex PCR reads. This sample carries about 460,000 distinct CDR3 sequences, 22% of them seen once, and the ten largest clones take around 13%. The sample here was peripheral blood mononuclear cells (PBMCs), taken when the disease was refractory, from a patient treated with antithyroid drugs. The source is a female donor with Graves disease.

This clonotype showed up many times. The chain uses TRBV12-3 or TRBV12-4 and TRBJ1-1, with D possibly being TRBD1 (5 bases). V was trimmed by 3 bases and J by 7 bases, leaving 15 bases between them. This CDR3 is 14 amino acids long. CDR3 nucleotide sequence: TGTGCCAGCAGTTTGCCGGGACTCGGGTATGAAGCTTTCTTT. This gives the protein CASSLPGLGYEAFF.

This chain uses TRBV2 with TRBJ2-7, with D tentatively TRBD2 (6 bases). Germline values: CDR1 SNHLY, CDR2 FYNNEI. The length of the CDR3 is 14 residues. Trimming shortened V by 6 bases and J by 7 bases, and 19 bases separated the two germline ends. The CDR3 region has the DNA TGTGCCAGCAGGTTAGGAGGGTACGCGGGGGAGCAGTACTTC. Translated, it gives CASRLGGYAGEQYF. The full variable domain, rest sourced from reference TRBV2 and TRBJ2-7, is EPEVTQTPSHQVTQMGQEVILRCVPISNHLYFYWYRQILGQKVEFLVSFYNNEISEKSEIFDDQFSVERPDGSNFTLKIRSTKLEDSAMYFCASRLGGYAGEQYFGPGTRLTVT.

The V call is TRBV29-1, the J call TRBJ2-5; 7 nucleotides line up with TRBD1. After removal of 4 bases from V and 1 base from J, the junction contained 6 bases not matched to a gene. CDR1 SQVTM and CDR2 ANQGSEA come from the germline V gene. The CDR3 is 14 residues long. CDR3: CSVVLGTAQETQYF. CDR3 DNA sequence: TGCAGCGTTGTTCTCGGGACAGCCCAAGAGACCCAGTACTTC.

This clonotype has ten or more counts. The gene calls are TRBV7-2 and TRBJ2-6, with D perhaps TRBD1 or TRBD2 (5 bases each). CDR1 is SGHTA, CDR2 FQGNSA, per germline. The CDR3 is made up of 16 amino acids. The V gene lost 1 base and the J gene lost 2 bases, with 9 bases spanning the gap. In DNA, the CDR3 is TGTGCCAGCAGCTTAGGGGACGGGGCTGGGGCCAACGTCCTGACTTTC. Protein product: CASSLGDGAGANVLTF.

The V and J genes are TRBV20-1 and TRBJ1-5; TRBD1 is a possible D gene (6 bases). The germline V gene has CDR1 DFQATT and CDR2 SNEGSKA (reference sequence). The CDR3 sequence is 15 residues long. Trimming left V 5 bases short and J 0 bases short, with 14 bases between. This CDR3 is CSADIGQYSNQPQHF. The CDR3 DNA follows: TGCAGTGCTGACATAGGACAGTATAGCAATCAGCCCCAGCATTTT.